This record looks at one T cell receptor (beta chain) sequence and its context. What it recognizes is unknown. This entry comes from a study of cytomegalovirus exposure and HLA in healthy donors. Overall study findings and caveats: TCR beta chain V- and J-gene trimming was linked, in a later analysis, to a missense variant in DCLRE1C. Most TCR sequences were seen very rarely across donors, but some public TCRs occurred in many.

The V gene's germline CDR1 is SGDLS and CDR2 YYNGEE. The ends were cut back, 0 bases at V and 0 bases at J, with 7 bases in the middle. The CDR3 has 14 residues. Vbeta (60) and Jbeta (13) primers were used in the PCR. Produced via immunoSEQ multiplex PCR; TCRdb's table is partial and in-frame only. The repertoire holds under 150,000 clones, approximately 84% seen once, with under 3% in the top ten. The sequenced sample was PBMCs. This chain joins TRBV9 and TRBJ2-7; D perhaps matches TRBD2 (6 bases). The receptor comes from a boy between 2 and 10 years old in good health and CMV-seronegative. In DNA, the CDR3 is TGTGCCAGCAGCGTAGGGGGGGACTCCTACGAGCAGTACTTC. This codes for CASSVGGDSYEQYF.